This TCR beta chain stems from a study of graft-versus-host responses after intestinal transplantation. TCRdb's table, derived via immunoSEQ multiplex PCR, lists solely in-frame clones and lacks some. The sample yields more than 50,000 clones, 90% to 95% seen once. The length of the CDR3 is 15 residues. Trimming at V came to 0 bases and at J to 5 bases, leaving 5 bases not matched to a gene. CDR1 is LNHNV and CDR2 is YYDKDF in the germline V gene (reference sequence). This receptor was obtained from a human patient who received an intestinal transplant, so some T cells may come from the graft donor. This specimen was PBMCs, taken approximately 120 days after intestinal transplantation. The V gene is TRBV15, the J gene TRBJ1-1; 8 nucleotides match TRBD1. The chain's CDR3 is CATSRDRGPSTEAFF. The CDR3 DNA follows: TGTGCCACCAGCAGAGACAGGGGGCCGAGTACTGAAGCTTTCTTT. Full variable domain (rest looked up from reference TRBV15 and TRBJ1-1): DAMVIQNPRYQVTQFGKPVTLSCSQTLNHNVMYWYQQKSSQAPKLLFHYYDKDFNNEADTPDNFQSRRPNTSFCFLDIRSPGLGDTAMYLCATSRDRGPSTEAFFGQGTRLTVV.